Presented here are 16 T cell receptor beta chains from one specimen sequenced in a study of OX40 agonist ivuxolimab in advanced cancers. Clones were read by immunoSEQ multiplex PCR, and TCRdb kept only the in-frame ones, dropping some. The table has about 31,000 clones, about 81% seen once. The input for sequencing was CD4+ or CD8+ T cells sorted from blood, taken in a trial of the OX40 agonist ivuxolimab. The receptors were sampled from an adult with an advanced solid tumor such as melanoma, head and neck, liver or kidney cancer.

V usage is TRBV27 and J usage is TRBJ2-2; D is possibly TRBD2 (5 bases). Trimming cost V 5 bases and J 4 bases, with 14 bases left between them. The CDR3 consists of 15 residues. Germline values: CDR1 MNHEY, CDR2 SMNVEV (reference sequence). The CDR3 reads CASSPRFGVTGELFF. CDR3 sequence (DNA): TGTGCCAGCAGTCCCCGGTTCGGGGTCACCGGGGAGCTGTTTTTT.

CDR3 bases: TGTGCCAGCAGTTATAGAGGTGACCCTTACTACGAGCAGTACTTC. Its translation: CASSYRGDPYYEQYF. This chain uses TRBV6-5 with TRBJ2-7; the D is unclear. The CDR3 runs 15 residues. V shed 3 bases and J shed 3 bases, with 15 bases lying between them. Germline V gives CDR1 MNHEY, CDR2 SVGAGI.

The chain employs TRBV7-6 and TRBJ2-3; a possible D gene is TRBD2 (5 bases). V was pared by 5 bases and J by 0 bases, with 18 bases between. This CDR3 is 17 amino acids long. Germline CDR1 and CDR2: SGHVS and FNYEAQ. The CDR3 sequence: CASSLTTRGLSTDTQYF. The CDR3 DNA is TGTGCCAGCAGCCTCACGACGCGCGGGCTTAGCACAGATACGCAGTATTTT.

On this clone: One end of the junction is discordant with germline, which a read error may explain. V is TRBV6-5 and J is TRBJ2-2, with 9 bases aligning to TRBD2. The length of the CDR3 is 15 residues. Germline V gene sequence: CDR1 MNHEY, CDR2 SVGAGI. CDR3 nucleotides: TGTGCCAGCAAGACTAGCGGTTATAACACCGGGGAGCCGTTTTTT. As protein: CASKTSGYNTGEPFF.

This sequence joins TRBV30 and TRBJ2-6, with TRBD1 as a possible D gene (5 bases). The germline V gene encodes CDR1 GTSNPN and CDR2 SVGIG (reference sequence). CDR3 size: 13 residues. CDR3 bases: TGTGCTTTCATCAGGGTTGGGGCCAACGTCCTGACTTTC. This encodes CAFIRVGANVLTF.

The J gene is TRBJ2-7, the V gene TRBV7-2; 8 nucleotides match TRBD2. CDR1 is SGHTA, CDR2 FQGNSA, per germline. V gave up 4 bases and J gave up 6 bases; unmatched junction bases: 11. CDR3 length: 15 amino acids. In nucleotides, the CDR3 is TGTGCCAGCAGCTCACTAAGGCTAGCGGGTAGCGAGCAGTACTTC. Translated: CASSSLRLAGSEQYF.

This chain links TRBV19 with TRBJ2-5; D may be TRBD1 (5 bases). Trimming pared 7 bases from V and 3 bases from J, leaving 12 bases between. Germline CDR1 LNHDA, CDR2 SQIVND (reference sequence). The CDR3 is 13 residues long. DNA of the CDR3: TGTGCCAGTAAGAGGCAACAGGAAGAGACCCAGTACTTC. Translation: CASKRQQEETQYF.

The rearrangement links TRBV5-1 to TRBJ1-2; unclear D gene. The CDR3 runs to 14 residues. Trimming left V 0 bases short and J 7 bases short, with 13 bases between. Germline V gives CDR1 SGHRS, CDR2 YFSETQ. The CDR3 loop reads CASSLDGFGRGYTF. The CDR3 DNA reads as TGCGCCAGCAGCTTGGACGGCTTCGGCCGTGGCTACACCTTC.

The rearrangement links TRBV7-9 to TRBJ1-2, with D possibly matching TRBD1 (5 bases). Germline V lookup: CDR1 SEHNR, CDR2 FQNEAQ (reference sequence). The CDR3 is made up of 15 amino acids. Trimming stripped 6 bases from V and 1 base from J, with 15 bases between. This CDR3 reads CASRPPGRINYGYTF. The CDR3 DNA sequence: TGTGCCAGCAGACCCCCGGGACGGATTAACTATGGCTACACCTTC.

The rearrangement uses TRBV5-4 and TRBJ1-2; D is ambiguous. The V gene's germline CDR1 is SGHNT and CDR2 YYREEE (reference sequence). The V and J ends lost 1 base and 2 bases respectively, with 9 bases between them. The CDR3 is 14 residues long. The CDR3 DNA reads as TGTGCCAGCAGCTTGAACGGGATCAACTATGGCTACACCTTC. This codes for CASSLNGINYGYTF.

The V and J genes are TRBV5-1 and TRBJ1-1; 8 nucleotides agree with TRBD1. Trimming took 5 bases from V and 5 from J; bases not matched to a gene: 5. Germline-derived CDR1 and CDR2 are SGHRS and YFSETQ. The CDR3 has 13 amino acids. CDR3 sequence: CASSRTGGTEAFF. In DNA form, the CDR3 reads TGCGCCAGCAGTCGAACAGGGGGTACTGAAGCTTTCTTT.

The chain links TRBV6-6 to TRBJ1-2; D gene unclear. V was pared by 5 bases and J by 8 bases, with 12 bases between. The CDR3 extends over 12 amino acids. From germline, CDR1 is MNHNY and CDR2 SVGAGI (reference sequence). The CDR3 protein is CASSGPSSGYTF. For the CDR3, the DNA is TGTGCCAGCAGTGGCCCTAGTTCCGGCTACACCTTC.

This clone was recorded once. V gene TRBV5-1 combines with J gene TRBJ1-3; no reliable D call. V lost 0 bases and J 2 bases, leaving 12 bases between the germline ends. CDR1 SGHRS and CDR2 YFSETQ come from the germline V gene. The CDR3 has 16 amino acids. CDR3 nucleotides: TGCGCCAGCAGCTTGGCCCCGGGAAGCCCTGGAAACACCATATATTTT. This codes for CASSLAPGSPGNTIYF.

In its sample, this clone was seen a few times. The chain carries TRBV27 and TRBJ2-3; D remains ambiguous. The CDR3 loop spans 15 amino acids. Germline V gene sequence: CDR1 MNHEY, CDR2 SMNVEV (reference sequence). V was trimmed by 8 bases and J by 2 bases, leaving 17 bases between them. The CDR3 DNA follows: TGTGCCAGCCGTCTTCTCGGGTCTAACACAGATACGCAGTATTTT. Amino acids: CASRLLGSNTDTQYF.

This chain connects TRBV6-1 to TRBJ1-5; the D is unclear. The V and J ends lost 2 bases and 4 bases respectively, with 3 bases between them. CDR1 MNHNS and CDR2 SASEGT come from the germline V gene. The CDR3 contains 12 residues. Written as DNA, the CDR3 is TGTGCCAGCAGTGAAATGAATCAGCCCCAGCATTTT. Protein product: CASSEMNQPQHF.

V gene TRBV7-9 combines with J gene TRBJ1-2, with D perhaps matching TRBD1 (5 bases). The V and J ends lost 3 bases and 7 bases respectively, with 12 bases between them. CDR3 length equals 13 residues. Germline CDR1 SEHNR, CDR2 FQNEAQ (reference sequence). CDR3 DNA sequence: TGTGCCAGCAGCTTTTCGGGGGGATCTGGCTACACCTTC. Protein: CASSFSGGSGYTF.